The source of this T cell receptor (beta chain) is a study of a mutant IDH1 vaccine in newly diagnosed glioma. About the study: The sex distribution of treated patients was about 62% male and around 40% female, with a mean age of approximately 40 years. Prior therapy was radiotherapy, temozolomide, or both; most received both.

TCRdb's copy holds only in-frame clones and misses some; the assay was immunoSEQ multiplex PCR. The table has around 30,000 clones, 65% to 85% seen once. The table lists this clone with a few counts. The antigen is not known. This CDR3 contains 12 residues. Looked up from germline, CDR1 is LNHDA and CDR2 is SQIVND (reference sequence). With 7 bases removed from V and 6 bases from J, the gap between germline ends came to 10 bases. Regarding time point: week 23, last vaccination. Vaccination comprised doses that each held 300 ug of mutant IDH1 20-mer peptide, plus topical imiquimod. This TCR was recovered from a young woman with glioma. This rearrangement joins TRBV19 to TRBJ1-5; possible D gene TRBD1, 5 bases. Material: PBMCs, obtained from a glioma patient whose treatment included an IDH1 peptide vaccine. This CDR3 is CASTQGVQPQHF. CDR3 in DNA: TGTGCCAGTACTCAAGGGGTTCAGCCCCAGCATTTT.